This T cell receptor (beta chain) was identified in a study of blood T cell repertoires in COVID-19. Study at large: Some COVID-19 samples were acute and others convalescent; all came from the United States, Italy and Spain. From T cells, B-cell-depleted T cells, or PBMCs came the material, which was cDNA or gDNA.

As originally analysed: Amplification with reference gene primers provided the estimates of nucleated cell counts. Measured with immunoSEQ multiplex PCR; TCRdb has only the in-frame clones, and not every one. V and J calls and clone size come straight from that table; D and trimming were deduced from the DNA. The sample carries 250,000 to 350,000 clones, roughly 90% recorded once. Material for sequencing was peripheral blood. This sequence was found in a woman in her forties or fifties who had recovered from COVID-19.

CDR3 sequence reads: CASFRDSGTSDQPQHF. The DNA of the CDR3 is TGTGCCAGCTTCCGGGACAGTGGGACATCAGATCAGCCCCAGCATTTT. The J gene is TRBJ1-5, the V gene TRBV6-6; 7 bases agree with TRBD1. Germline V CDR1 and CDR2: MNHNY, SVGAGI (reference sequence). The V gene end was trimmed by 8 bases and the J gene end by 5 bases; junction bases not matched to a gene: 15. The CDR3 extends over 16 amino acids.